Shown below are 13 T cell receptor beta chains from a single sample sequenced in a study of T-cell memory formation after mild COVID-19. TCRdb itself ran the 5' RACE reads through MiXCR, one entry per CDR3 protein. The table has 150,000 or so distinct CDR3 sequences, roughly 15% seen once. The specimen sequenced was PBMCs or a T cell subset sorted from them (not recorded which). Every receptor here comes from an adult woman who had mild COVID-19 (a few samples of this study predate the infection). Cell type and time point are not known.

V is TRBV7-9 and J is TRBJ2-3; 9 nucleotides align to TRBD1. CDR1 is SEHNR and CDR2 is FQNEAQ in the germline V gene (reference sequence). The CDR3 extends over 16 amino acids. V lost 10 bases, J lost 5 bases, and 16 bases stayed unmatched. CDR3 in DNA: TGTGCCATCGAACCCCTACGGACAGGGGTTAGAGATACGCAGTATTTT. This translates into CAIEPLRTGVRDTQYF.

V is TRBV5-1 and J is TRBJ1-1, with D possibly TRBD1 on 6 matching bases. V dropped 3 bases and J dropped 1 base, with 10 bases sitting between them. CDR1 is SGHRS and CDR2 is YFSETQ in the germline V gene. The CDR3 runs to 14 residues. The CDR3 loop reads CASSSGHQNTEAFF. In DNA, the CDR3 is TGCGCCAGCAGCTCGGGACATCAGAACACTGAAGCTTTCTTT.

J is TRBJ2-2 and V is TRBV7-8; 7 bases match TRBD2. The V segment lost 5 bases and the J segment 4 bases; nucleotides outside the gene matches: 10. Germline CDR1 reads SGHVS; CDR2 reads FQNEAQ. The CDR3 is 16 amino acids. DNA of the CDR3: TGTGCCAGCAGCCACGGACTAGTGTCTTTCACCGGGGAGCTGTTTTTT. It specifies CASSHGLVSFTGELFF. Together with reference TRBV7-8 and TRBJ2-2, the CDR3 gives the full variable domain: GAGVSQSPRYKVAKRGQDVALRCDPISGHVSLFWYQQALGQGPEFLTYFQNEAQLDKSGLPSDRFFAERPEGSVSTLKIQRTQQEDSAVYLCASSHGLVSFTGELFFGEGSRLTVL.

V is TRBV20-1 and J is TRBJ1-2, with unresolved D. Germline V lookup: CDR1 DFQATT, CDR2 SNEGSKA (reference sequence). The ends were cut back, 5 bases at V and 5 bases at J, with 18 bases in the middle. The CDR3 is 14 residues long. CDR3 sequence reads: CSAQGAMLGYGYTF. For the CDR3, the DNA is TGCAGTGCTCAAGGAGCGATGTTGGGGTATGGCTACACCTTC.

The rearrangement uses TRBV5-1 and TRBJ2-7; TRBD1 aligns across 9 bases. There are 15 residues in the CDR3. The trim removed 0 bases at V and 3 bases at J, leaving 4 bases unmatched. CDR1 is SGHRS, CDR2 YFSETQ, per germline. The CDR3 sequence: CASSLGDRVVYEQYF. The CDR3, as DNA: TGCGCCAGCAGCTTGGGGGACAGGGTTGTCTACGAGCAGTACTTC.

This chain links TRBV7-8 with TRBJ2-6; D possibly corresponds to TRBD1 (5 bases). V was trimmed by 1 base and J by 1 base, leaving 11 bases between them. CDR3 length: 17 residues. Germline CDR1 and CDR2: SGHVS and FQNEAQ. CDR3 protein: CASSLVAGQSGANVLTF. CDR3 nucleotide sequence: TGTGCCAGCAGCTTAGTGGCAGGGCAGTCTGGGGCCAACGTCCTGACTTTC.

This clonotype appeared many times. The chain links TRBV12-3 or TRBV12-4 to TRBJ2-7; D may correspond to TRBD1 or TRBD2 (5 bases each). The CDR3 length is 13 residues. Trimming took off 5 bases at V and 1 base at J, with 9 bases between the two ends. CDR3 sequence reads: CASSRGVSYEQYF. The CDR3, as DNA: TGTGCCAGCAGTCGAGGGGTTTCCTACGAGCAGTACTTC.

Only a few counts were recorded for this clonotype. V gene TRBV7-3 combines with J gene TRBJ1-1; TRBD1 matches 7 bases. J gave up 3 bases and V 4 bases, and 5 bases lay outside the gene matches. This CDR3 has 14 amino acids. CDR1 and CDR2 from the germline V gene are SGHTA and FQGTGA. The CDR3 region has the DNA TGTGCCAGCAGCTCGACGACAGGGTACACTGAAGCTTTCTTT. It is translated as CASSSTTGYTEAFF.

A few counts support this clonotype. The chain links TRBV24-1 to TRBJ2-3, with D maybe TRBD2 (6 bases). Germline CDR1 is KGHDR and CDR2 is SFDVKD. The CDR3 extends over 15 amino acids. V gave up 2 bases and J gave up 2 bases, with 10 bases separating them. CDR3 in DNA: TGTGCCACCAGTGATTCGTGGGGACTCACAGATACGCAGTATTTT. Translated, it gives CATSDSWGLTDTQYF.

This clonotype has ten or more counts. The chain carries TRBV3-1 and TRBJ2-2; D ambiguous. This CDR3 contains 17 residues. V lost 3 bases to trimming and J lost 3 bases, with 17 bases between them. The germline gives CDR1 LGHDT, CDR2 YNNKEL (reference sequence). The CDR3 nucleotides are TGTGCCAGCAGCCACGGTTTGGGTCAGCTTGACACCGGGGAGCTGTTTTTT. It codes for CASSHGLGQLDTGELFF.

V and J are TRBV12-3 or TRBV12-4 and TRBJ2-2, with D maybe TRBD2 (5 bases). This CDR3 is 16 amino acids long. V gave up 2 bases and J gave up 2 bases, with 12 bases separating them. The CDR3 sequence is CASSLPGVGNTGELFF. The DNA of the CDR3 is TGTGCCAGCAGTTTACCCGGGGTTGGAAACACCGGGGAGCTGTTTTTT.

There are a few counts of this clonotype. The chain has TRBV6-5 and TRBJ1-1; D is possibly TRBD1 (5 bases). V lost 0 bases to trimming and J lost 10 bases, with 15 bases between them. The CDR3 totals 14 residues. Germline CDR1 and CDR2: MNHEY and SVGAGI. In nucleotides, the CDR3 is TGTGCCAGCAGTTACTCGTTTATCAGGGAGGCAGCTTTCTTT. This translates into CASSYSFIREAAFF.

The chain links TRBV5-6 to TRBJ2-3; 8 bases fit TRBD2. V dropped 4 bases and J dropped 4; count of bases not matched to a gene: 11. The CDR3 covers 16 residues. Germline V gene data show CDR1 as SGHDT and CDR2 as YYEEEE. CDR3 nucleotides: TGTGCCAGCAGCGGAAGACTAGCCGGGGGGGCAGATACGCAGTATTTT. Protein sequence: CASSGRLAGGADTQYF.